This T cell receptor (beta chain) is from a study of shared clonotypes between healthy human individuals. Regarding this clone: Other nucleotide sequences from this sample produce the same CDR3.

The CDR3 loop spans 13 amino acids. Germline V CDR1 and CDR2: SNHLY, FYNNEI. V dropped 4 bases and J dropped 2 bases, with 8 bases sitting between them. Deep-level running was used for the assay. TCRdb's table, derived via immunoSEQ multiplex PCR, lists solely in-frame clones and lacks some. The data contain around 980,000 clones, more than 75% of them singletons. The sequenced material came from memory CD4+ T cells from PBMCs. Subset noted: CD45RA-negative fraction. The clonotype comes from a young man in good health. Some clones in this sample may be carry-over from other donors' samples. The chain recombines TRBV2 with TRBJ2-5; D ambiguous. CDR3 region: CASSVEQQETQYF. CDR3 DNA: TGTGCCAGCAGTGTGGAACAGCAAGAGACCCAGTACTTC.